The T cell receptor (beta chain) described here comes from a study of blood T cell repertoires in COVID-19. Study-wide background: Sample material is recorded as cDNA or gDNA derived from T cells, B-cell-depleted T cells, or PBMCs.

Living in under 30 US areas, the participants were between roughly 18 and 90 years of age. Cohorts were determined from participant-reported clinical history. Using immunoSEQ multiplex PCR, the repertoire was profiled, and TCRdb retains in-frame clones only, with some absent. Counted here are roughly 220,000 clones, 70% to 90% occurring once; the ten biggest clones make up 3.5% to 4%. V was pared by 6 bases and J by 0 bases, with 5 bases of the junction left unmatched. The CDR3 consists of 16 residues. The V gene's germline CDR1 is LGHDT and CDR2 YNNKEL (reference sequence). The sequence derives from a woman between 35 and 50 years old with acute COVID-19. Sequenced material: PBMCs or T cells enriched from blood (not recorded which). This chain joins TRBV3-1 (or the pseudogene TRBV3-2) and TRBJ2-3; TRBD2 agrees at 11 bases. CDR3 sequence: CASRLAGGPSTDTQYF. The CDR3 DNA follows: TGTGCCAGCAGGCTAGCGGGAGGTCCCAGCACAGATACGCAGTATTTT.